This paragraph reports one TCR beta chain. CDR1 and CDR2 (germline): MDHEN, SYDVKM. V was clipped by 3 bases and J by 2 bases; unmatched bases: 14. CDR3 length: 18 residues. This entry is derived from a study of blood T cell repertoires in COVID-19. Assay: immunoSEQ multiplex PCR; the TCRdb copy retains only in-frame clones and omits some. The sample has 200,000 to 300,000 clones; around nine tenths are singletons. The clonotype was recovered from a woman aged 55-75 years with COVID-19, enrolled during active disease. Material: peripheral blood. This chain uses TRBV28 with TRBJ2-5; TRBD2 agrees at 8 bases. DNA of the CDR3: TGTGCCAGCAGTTTTCGACTAGCGATGGCCTTAAGACAAGAGACCCAGTACTTC. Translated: CASSFRLAMALRQETQYF. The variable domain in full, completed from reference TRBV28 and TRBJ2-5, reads DVKVTQSSRYLVKRTGEKVFLECVQDMDHENMFWYRQDPGLGLRLIYFSYDVKMKEKGDIPEGYSVSREKKERFSLILESASTNQTSMYLCASSFRLAMALRQETQYFGPGTRLLVL.